This TCR beta chain was retrieved from a study of cytomegalovirus exposure and HLA in healthy donors. As to this clone: Its antigen is undetermined.

The PCR contained 60 Vbeta and 13 Jbeta primers. Generated by immunoSEQ multiplex PCR, the TCRdb table keeps only in-frame clones and is missing some. The sample records around 98,000 clones, 65% to 80% being singletons. Overall study findings and caveats: Data from an earlier analysis indicated that most TCR beta V segments were productive either about 87% or about 30% of the time.

V was pared by 6 bases and J by 3 bases, with 8 bases between. Germline-derived CDR1 and CDR2 are SQVTM and ANQGSEA. This CDR3 is 11 amino acids long. The chain has TRBV29-1 and TRBJ1-2; D not certain. The source is a human donor in good health. Sequenced input: PBMCs. DNA of the CDR3: TGCAGCGTCACCCGGGACTATGGCTACACCTTC. It codes for CSVTRDYGYTF.